The 15 T cell receptor beta chains below all came from one sample that was sequenced in a study of blood T cell repertoires in COVID-19. Some clones are missing from TCRdb's copy, which holds only in-frame ones; the method was immunoSEQ multiplex PCR. The top ten clones hold about 7.3% of a sample with 210,000 or so clones, around four fifths of them seen once. Sequencing input: peripheral blood. The origin of the receptors is a woman in her 50s with active or convalescent COVID-19.

With regard to this clone: The sample has other DNA sequences that encode this CDR3 too. The chain carries TRBV18 and TRBJ2-7, with TRBD1 matching 7 bases. This CDR3 is built from 13 residues. V shed 3 bases, J shed 2 bases, and the junction held 1 base outside the gene matches. Germline V gene data show CDR1 as KGHSH and CDR2 as LQKENI. Written as DNA, the CDR3 is TGTGCCAGCTCACCTGGGACAGCCTACGAGCAGTACGTC. The encoded protein is CASSPGTAYEQYV.

Here the CDR3 reads CATTDRGGDEQFF. In DNA form, the CDR3 reads TGTGCCACCACCGACAGGGGAGGCGATGAGCAGTTCTTC. The chain uses TRBV24-1 and TRBJ2-1; 8 bases are a match to TRBD1. This CDR3 has 13 residues. Germline V CDR1 and CDR2: KGHDR, SFDVKD. V lost 8 bases to trimming and J lost 8 bases; unmatched junction nucleotides: 7.

This clone was observed a handful of times. J is TRBJ2-7 and V is TRBV27; weak D call: TRBD2 (7 bases). The CDR3 loop spans 15 amino acids. Trimming removed 2 bases at V and 3 bases at J, with 14 bases between. Germline V gene lookup returns CDR1 MNHEY and CDR2 SMNVEV (reference sequence). The CDR3 is CASSLLGGRNYEQYF. CDR3 nucleotide sequence: TGTGCCAGCAGTTTACTCGGGGGGCGGAACTACGAGCAGTACTTC.

The chain uses TRBV29-1 and TRBJ2-1, with D possibly TRBD2 on 5 matching bases. CDR3 size: 12 residues. V lost 7 bases, J lost 2 bases, and 9 bases lay in between. Germline V gene sequence: CDR1 SQVTM, CDR2 ANQGSEA. Here the CDR3 DNA reads TGCAGCGATGAGGGAGCCTACAATGAGCAGTTCTTC. Translation gives CSDEGAYNEQFF.

The chain recombines TRBV30 with TRBJ2-5; TRBD2 aligns across 13 bases. With V trimmed by 4 bases and J by 4 bases, 6 bases remained unmatched. This CDR3 is built from 15 residues. Looked up from germline, CDR1 is GTSNPN and CDR2 is SVGIG (reference sequence). CDR3 residues: CAWTLGLAGVETQYF. The CDR3 DNA sequence: TGTGCCTGGACCTTAGGACTAGCGGGAGTAGAGACCCAGTACTTC.

The chain has TRBV5-1 and TRBJ2-3, with 7 bases lining up with TRBD2. The CDR3 has 14 residues. Germline V gene data show CDR1 as SGHRS and CDR2 as YFSETQ. Trimming cost V 7 bases and J 1 base; bases outside gene matches: 6. The CDR3 loop reads CASRSGVGTDTQYF. CDR3 sequence (DNA): TGCGCCAGCCGGAGCGGGGTGGGCACAGATACGCAGTATTTT. Drawing the rest from reference TRBV5-1 and TRBJ2-3, the complete variable domain is KAGVTQTPRYLIKTRGQQVTLSCSPISGHRSVSWYQQTPGQGLQFLFEYFSETQRNKGNFPGRFSGRQFSNSRSEMNVSTLELGDSALYLCASRSGVGTDTQYFGPGTRLTVL.

The V call is TRBV6-5, the J call TRBJ2-5, with TRBD1 identical over 8 bases. This CDR3 has 15 amino acids. Germline CDR1 is MNHEY and CDR2 is SVGAGI. V shed 7 bases, J shed 5 bases, and the junction held 12 bases outside the gene matches. The CDR3 nucleotides are TGTGCCAGCACAGCCAGGGGGCCACGGGGGGAGACCCAGTACTTC. Its translation: CASTARGPRGETQYF.

V usage is TRBV7-9 and J usage is TRBJ1-2; D unclear. The CDR3 extends over 13 amino acids. Trimming took off 5 bases at V and 6 bases at J, with 13 bases between the two ends. CDR1 is SEHNR and CDR2 is FQNEAQ in the germline V gene (reference sequence). The CDR3 DNA reads TGTGCCAGCAGCCCCAACGGAGCCGATGGCTACACCTTC. This encodes CASSPNGADGYTF. Combining the CDR3 with reference TRBV7-9 and TRBJ1-2 gives the whole variable domain DTGVSQNPRHKITKRGQNVTFRCDPISEHNRLYWYRQTLGQGPEFLTYFQNEAQLEKSRLLSDRFSAERPKGSFSTLEIQRTEQGDSAMYLCASSPNGADGYTFGSGTRLTVV.

The genes are TRBV28 and TRBJ2-1, with a possible D match to TRBD2 (6 bases). Germline-derived CDR1 and CDR2 are MDHEN and SYDVKM. V was pared by 1 base and J by 4 bases, with 11 bases between. This CDR3 contains 15 residues. CDR3 protein: CASSLSGTGYNEQFF. The CDR3 nucleotides read TGTGCCAGCAGTTTATCTGGGACTGGATACAATGAGCAGTTCTTC. Together with reference TRBV28 and TRBJ2-1, the CDR3 gives the full variable domain: DVKVTQSSRYLVKRTGEKVFLECVQDMDHENMFWYRQDPGLGLRLIYFSYDVKMKEKGDIPEGYSVSREKKERFSLILESASTNQTSMYLCASSLSGTGYNEQFFGPGTRLTVL.

The rearrangement joins TRBV5-1 to TRBJ1-2; perhaps TRBD1 as D (5 bases). V was clipped by 7 bases and J by 8 bases, with 18 bases between them. Germline V gene lookup returns CDR1 SGHRS and CDR2 YFSETQ. The CDR3 runs to 13 residues. The CDR3 here is CASGAEGMGGYTF. The DNA for the CDR3 is TGCGCCAGCGGGGCGGAGGGGATGGGAGGCTACACCTTC.

This chain uses TRBV28 with TRBJ1-2; D is ambiguous. Germline values: CDR1 MDHEN, CDR2 SYDVKM. CDR3 size: 12 residues. V lost 2 bases and J 4 bases, leaving 5 bases between the germline ends. DNA for the CDR3: TGTGCCAGCAGTTTACCGGGCTATGGCTACACCTTC. Encoded protein: CASSLPGYGYTF.

For the CDR3, the DNA is TGTGCCAGCATCGACAGGGCCACTGAAGCTTTCTTT. Translating gives CASIDRATEAFF. The rearrangement uses TRBV12-3 or TRBV12-4 and TRBJ1-1; 7 bases line up with TRBD1. The CDR3 covers 12 residues. Trimming removed 7 bases from V and 4 bases from J; junction bases left unmatched: 3.

The V call is TRBV10-2, the J call TRBJ1-6, with a tentative D call TRBD1 (5 bases). Trimming left V 10 bases short and J 9 bases short, with 16 bases between. This CDR3 contains 13 residues. Per the germline V gene, CDR1 is WSHSY and CDR2 is SAAADI. The CDR3 loop is CATLAGVGSPLHF. As DNA, the CDR3 is TGCGCCACCCTTGCGGGGGTCGGTTCACCCCTCCACTTT.

This chain joins TRBV12-5 and TRBJ1-1, with TRBD1 identical over 7 bases. The CDR3 covers 15 residues. V shed 6 bases, J shed 1 base, and the junction held 8 bases outside the gene matches. Germline V lookup: CDR1 LGHNT, CDR2 FRNRAP. The CDR3 DNA is TGTGCTAGTGGATTCTCCGGGACAGCGAACACTGAAGCTTTCTTT. Encoded protein: CASGFSGTANTEAFF. Variable domain in full (rest from reference TRBV12-5 and TRBJ1-1): DARVTQTPRHKVTEMGQEVTMRCQPILGHNTVFWYRQTMMQGLELLAYFRNRAPLDDSGMPKDRFSAEMPDATLATLKIQPSEPRDSAVYFCASGFSGTANTEAFFGQGTRLTVV.

The V and J genes are TRBV18 and TRBJ1-1; 8 positions agree with TRBD1. The CDR3 has 17 residues. V shed 4 bases, J shed 1 base, and the junction held 11 bases outside the gene matches. Germline CDR1 KGHSH, CDR2 LQKENI. The CDR3 loop reads CASSLLGTGESNTEAFF. The CDR3 bases are TGTGCCAGCTCACTCCTGGGGACAGGCGAATCGAACACTGAAGCTTTCTTT.